These T cell receptor beta chains were read from a single sample in a study of T cell responses to AZD1222 COVID-19 vaccine. The repertoire was sequenced with immunoSEQ multiplex PCR; TCRdb's copy has only in-frame clones and lacks some. This repertoire shows about 88,000 clones, roughly nine tenths found once; its top ten account for roughly 4.9%. This sample comprised peripheral blood, obtained 28 days after the second AZD1222 dose. The receptor source for this set is an adult who received the AZD1222 COVID-19 vaccine. Both conserved end residues are part of each CDR3. The D gene is left open where the match is weak. The size of a clone is reported for some rows only, either as once, few or many, or as a class for expanded clones.

V: TRBV4-1
size: NA
J: TRBJ2-5
D: TRBD1
DNA: TGCGCCAGCAGCCAAGACGGGACAGGGTTTTTTGAGACCCAGTACTTC
CDR3: CASSQDGTGFFETQYF

V: TRBV6-5
size: NA
J: TRBJ1-1
D: NA
DNA: TGTGCCAGCGATCTGGCGGGACTCCTGAACACTGAAGCTTTCTTT
CDR3: CASDLAGLLNTEAFF

V: TRBV5-4
size: NA
J: TRBJ1-2
D: NA
DNA: TGTGCCAGCAGCCCGGCCTTACGAGGCTCGGACTATGGCTACACCTTC
CDR3: CASSPALRGSDYGYTF

V: TRBV19
size: NA
J: TRBJ2-3
D: TRBD2
DNA: TGTGCCAGTAGTATAGAGCTAGCGGGGCTGTCAGATACGCAGTATTTT
CDR3: CASSIELAGLSDTQYF

V: TRBV5-1
size: NA
J: TRBJ1-6
D: NA
DNA: TGCGCCAGCAGCTTGGGGTCAGACAATTCACCCCTCCACTTT
CDR3: CASSLGSDNSPLHF

V: TRBV5-1
size: NA
J: TRBJ2-1
D: TRBD2
DNA: TGCGCCAGCAGCTTGGTTGGGACTACTTTCAGGGATGAGCAGTTCTTC
CDR3: CASSLVGTTFRDEQFF

V: TRBV6-2/TRBV6-3
size: NA
J: TRBJ2-3
D: TRBD1
DNA: TGTGCCAGCAGTTACTCCGGGACCTCGAAGGGGGCCAGCACAGATACGCAGTATTTT
CDR3: CASSYSGTSKGASTDTQYF

V: TRBV21-1
size: NA
J: TRBJ1-5
D: NA
DNA: TGTGCCAGTCCTTATAGCAATCAGCCCCAGCATTTT
CDR3: CASPYSNQPQHF

V: TRBV28
size: NA
J: TRBJ1-3
D: TRBD1
DNA: TGTGCCAGCAGGACAGGGGATTCTGGAAACACCATATATTTT
CDR3: CASRTGDSGNTIYF

V: TRBV7-9
size: NA
J: TRBJ2-7
D: NA
DNA: TGTGCCAGCAGTACACAGACAGGTATCTCCTACGAGCAGTACTTC
CDR3: CASSTQTGISYEQYF

V: TRBV4-1
size: NA
J: TRBJ2-5
D: TRBD2
DNA: TGCGCCAGCAGCGTGGGACTAGCGGGGGGAAAAGAGACCCAGTACTTC
CDR3: CASSVGLAGGKETQYF

V: TRBV12-5
size: once
J: TRBJ1-3
D: NA
DNA: TGTGCTAGTGGTTTGTTGGCAGGGCGCTCTGGAAACACCATATATTTT
CDR3: CASGLLAGRSGNTIYF

V: TRBV6-6
size: NA
J: TRBJ2-7
D: NA
DNA: TGTGCCAGCAGTTACTCTGCGACAGAGCAGTACTTC
CDR3: CASSYSATEQYF

V: TRBV6-5
size: NA
J: TRBJ2-5
D: TRBD1
DNA: TGTGCCAGCAGCCGGACAGGGGGAGCCCCTGAGACCCAGTACTTC
CDR3: CASSRTGGAPETQYF

V: TRBV29-1
size: NA
J: TRBJ1-3
D: NA
DNA: TGCGGCATCGGGTCGTGGGGAAACACCATATATTTT
CDR3: CGIGSWGNTIYF

V: TRBV7-9
size: once
J: TRBJ2-2
D: NA
DNA: TGTGCCAGCAGCTTAACGGGGGCGAACACCGGGGAGCTGTTTTTT
CDR3: CASSLTGANTGELFF

V: TRBV5-1
size: few
J: TRBJ1-4
D: NA
DNA: TGCGCCAGCAGCTTGGAGGCAGGAGGGAGAAAACTGTTTTTT
CDR3: CASSLEAGGRKLFF

V: TRBV19
size: NA
J: TRBJ1-1
D: TRBD1
DNA: TGTGCCAGTAGTATAGACGACAGGGGATATAACACTGAAGCTTTCTTT
CDR3: CASSIDDRGYNTEAFF

V: TRBV7-2
size: NA
J: TRBJ2-7
D: NA
DNA: TGTGCCAGCAGCTCGGGCGGGGCGAGCTCCTACGAGCAGTACTTC
CDR3: CASSSGGASSYEQYF

V: TRBV2
size: NA
J: TRBJ2-1
D: TRBD2
DNA: TGTGCCAGCAGCCAGGGACTAGCGGGGGGCAATGAGCAGTTCTTC
CDR3: CASSQGLAGGNEQFF

V: TRBV7-8
size: NA
J: TRBJ2-2
D: TRBD1
DNA: TGTGCCAGCAGCTCAAGGGCCGGGACAGCGAACACCGGGGAGCTGTTTTTT
CDR3: CASSSRAGTANTGELFF

V: TRBV18
size: once
J: TRBJ1-3
D: NA
DNA: TGTGCCAGCTCACCCAGAGGCGGGCTTGGAAACACCATATATTTT
CDR3: CASSPRGGLGNTIYF

V: TRBV7-6
size: NA
J: TRBJ1-6
D: TRBD1
DNA: TGTGCCAGCGGGACAGGGAGGAATTCACCCCTCCACTTT
CDR3: CASGTGRNSPLHF

V: TRBV27
size: NA
J: TRBJ2-7
D: NA
DNA: TGTGCCAGCAGTTCGTGGAGTGGGCCTTCGGACGAGCAGTACTTC
CDR3: CASSSWSGPSDEQYF

V: TRBV3-1/TRBV3-2
size: NA
J: TRBJ1-3
D: TRBD1
DNA: TGTGCCAGCAGCCCACGACAGGGAGGCACTGGAAACACCATATATTTT
CDR3: CASSPRQGGTGNTIYF

V: TRBV9
size: NA
J: TRBJ1-2
D: NA
DNA: TGTGCCAGCAGCCCAGGGGACGGCTACTATGGCTACACCTTC
CDR3: CASSPGDGYYGYTF

V: TRBV6-1
size: NA
J: TRBJ2-7
D: NA
DNA: TGTGCCAGCAGTGAAGCGGGGCTTCGAGGGGTCTACGAGCAGTACTTC
CDR3: CASSEAGLRGVYEQYF

V: TRBV6-5
size: NA
J: TRBJ2-7
D: TRBD1
DNA: TGTGCCAGCAGTTCCCGGGACAGGTTGGGCTACGAGCAGTACTTC
CDR3: CASSSRDRLGYEQYF

V: TRBV19
size: few
J: TRBJ1-5
D: NA
DNA: TGTGCCAGTAGTTGGACAGCTAGCAATCAGCCCCAGCATTTT
CDR3: CASSWTASNQPQHF

V: TRBV12-3/TRBV12-4
size: NA
J: TRBJ1-5
D: NA
DNA: TGTGCCAGCAGTTTAATGGGTCAGCCCCAGCATTTT
CDR3: CASSLMGQPQHF

V: TRBV3-1/TRBV3-2
size: NA
J: TRBJ2-5
D: TRBD1
DNA: TGTGCCAGGCGGGACAGGGCTCAAGAGACCCAGTACTTC
CDR3: CARRDRAQETQYF

V: TRBV7-3
size: NA
J: TRBJ2-3
D: NA
DNA: TGTGCCAGCAGCTTAGCGGGTTACCACTCAGATACGCAGTATTTT
CDR3: CASSLAGYHSDTQYF

V: TRBV2
size: NA
J: TRBJ2-5
D: NA
DNA: TGTGCCAGCAGAGGCAGCCAAGAGACCCAGTACTTC
CDR3: CASRGSQETQYF

V: TRBV9
size: few
J: TRBJ2-1
D: TRBD2
DNA: TGTGCCAGCAGCGTAGCAGGTAGCGGGGGGGCTGGGGACAATGAGCAGTTCTTC
CDR3: CASSVAGSGGAGDNEQFF

V: TRBV2
size: NA
J: TRBJ2-1
D: NA
DNA: TGTGCCAGCAGACTGGACCACAATGAGCAGTTCTTC
CDR3: CASRLDHNEQFF

V: TRBV11-2
size: NA
J: TRBJ2-3
D: NA
DNA: TGTGCCAGCAGCTTAGATCAAAAACGGCGCAGTAATTTT
CDR3: CASSLDQKRRSNF

V: TRBV5-1
size: NA
J: TRBJ1-3
D: TRBD1
DNA: TGCGCCAGCAGCTTGGTACAGGGGGCTGGTGGAAACACCATATATTTT
CDR3: CASSLVQGAGGNTIYF

V: TRBV18
size: NA
J: TRBJ1-5
D: NA
DNA: TGTGCCAGCTCACAGGGTGTCGATCAGCCCCAGCATTTT
CDR3: CASSQGVDQPQHF

V: TRBV2
size: NA
J: TRBJ2-2
D: NA
DNA: TGTGCCAGCAGAGTAGGGCCTACCGGGGAGCTGTTTTTT
CDR3: CASRVGPTGELFF

V: TRBV20-1
size: NA
J: TRBJ1-5
D: NA
DNA: TGCAGTGCTAGTGGAAGTGCATGGAATCAGCCCCAGCATTTT
CDR3: CSASGSAWNQPQHF

V: TRBV18
size: NA
J: TRBJ2-7
D: TRBD1
DNA: TGTGCCAGCTCGCTTATACAGGGGTACGAGCAGTACTTC
CDR3: CASSLIQGYEQYF

V: TRBV3-1/TRBV3-2
size: NA
J: TRBJ1-5
D: NA
DNA: TGTGCCAGCAGCCAATCTGGGGGCAGGGTCGGGCAGCCCCAGCATTTT
CDR3: CASSQSGGRVGQPQHF

V: TRBV6-5
size: NA
J: TRBJ2-6
D: NA
DNA: TGTGCCAGCAGTTCCCCCGGGGCCGGGGCCAACGTCCTGACTTTC
CDR3: CASSSPGAGANVLTF

V: TRBV7-9
size: NA
J: TRBJ1-1
D: NA
DNA: TGTGCCAGCAGCTTAGGATCATCTGCGGCTTTCTTT
CDR3: CASSLGSSAAFF

V: TRBV10-2
size: NA
J: TRBJ1-2
D: NA
DNA: TGCGCCAGCAGTGAGCAGGCCAACTATGGCTACACCTTC
CDR3: CASSEQANYGYTF

V: TRBV18
size: NA
J: TRBJ1-1
D: NA
DNA: TGTGCCAGCTCACACCCCAGGGCAAACACTGAAGCTTTCTTT
CDR3: CASSHPRANTEAFF

V: TRBV10-3
size: NA
J: TRBJ1-4
D: TRBD1
DNA: TGTGCCATCAGGGGGACAGACGCAACTAATGAAAAACTGTTTTTT
CDR3: CAIRGTDATNEKLFF

V: TRBV9
size: NA
J: TRBJ2-1
D: TRBD2
DNA: TGTGCCAGCAGCGTAGGGGGGACTAGCGGAGACAATGAGCAGTTCTTC
CDR3: CASSVGGTSGDNEQFF

V: TRBV11-2
size: NA
J: TRBJ2-5
D: NA
DNA: TGTGCCAGCAGTAACACAGGGAACCAAGAGACCCAGTACTTC
CDR3: CASSNTGNQETQYF